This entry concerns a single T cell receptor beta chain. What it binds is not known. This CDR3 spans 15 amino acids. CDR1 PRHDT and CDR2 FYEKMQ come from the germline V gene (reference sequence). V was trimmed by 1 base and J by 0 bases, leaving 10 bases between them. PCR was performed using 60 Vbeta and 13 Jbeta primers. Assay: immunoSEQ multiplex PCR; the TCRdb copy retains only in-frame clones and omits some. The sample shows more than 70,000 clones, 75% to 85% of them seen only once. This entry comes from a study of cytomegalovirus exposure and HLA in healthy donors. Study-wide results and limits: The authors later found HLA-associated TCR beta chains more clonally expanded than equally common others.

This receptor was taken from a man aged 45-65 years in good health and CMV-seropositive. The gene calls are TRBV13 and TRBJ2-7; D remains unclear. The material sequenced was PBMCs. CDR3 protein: CASSLELASSYEQYF. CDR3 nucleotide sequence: TGTGCCAGCAGCTTAGAACTTGCTAGCTCCTACGAGCAGTACTTC.